These 28 T cell receptor beta chains were sequenced from one sample in a study of OX40 agonist ivuxolimab in advanced cancers. Assay used: immunoSEQ multiplex PCR; TCRdb lists only in-frame clones, some missing. The sample gives about 100,000 clones, about 83% of which show up once; roughly 1.6% is in the top ten. Sequencing was performed on CD4+ or CD8+ T cells sorted from blood, taken in a trial of the OX40 agonist ivuxolimab. These receptors were taken from an adult with an advanced solid tumor such as melanoma, head and neck, liver or kidney cancer.

The rearrangement joins TRBV6-1 to TRBJ1-3, with D unclear. Germline CDR1 reads MNHNS; CDR2 reads SASEGT. Trimming stripped 3 bases from V and 0 bases from J, with 9 bases between. The CDR3 contains 15 residues. The CDR3 is CASSERVYSGNTIYF. In DNA form, the CDR3 reads TGTGCCAGCAGTGAGAGGGTTTACTCTGGAAACACCATATATTTT.

The chain links TRBV7-9 to TRBJ2-1, with D possibly matching TRBD2 (6 bases). V was shortened by 1 base and J by 4 bases, with 8 bases between the two germline ends. Germline loops: CDR1 SEHNR, CDR2 FQNEAQ (reference sequence). The CDR3 is 14 amino acids. The CDR3 spells CASSLGGDYNEQFF. The CDR3 nucleotides read TGTGCCAGCAGCTTAGGCGGGGATTACAATGAGCAGTTCTTC.

The sample holds a few counts of this clone. The J gene is TRBJ2-2, the V gene TRBV5-1, with D perhaps TRBD1 (6 bases). CDR3 length: 16 amino acids. Trimming cost V 0 bases and J 4 bases, with 13 bases left between them. Per germline, CDR1 SGHRS and CDR2 YFSETQ. CDR3 in amino acids: CASSLDRDNPTGELFF. The CDR3 DNA sequence: TGCGCCAGCAGCTTGGACCGGGACAATCCCACCGGGGAGCTGTTTTTT.

This CDR3 is CASSSKQGAYGYTF. Here the CDR3 DNA reads TGTGCCAGCAGCTCGAAACAGGGGGCGTATGGCTACACCTTC. The chain joins TRBV7-8 to TRBJ1-2, with 9 bases aligning to TRBD1. CDR3 size: 14 residues. V lost 4 bases, J lost 5 bases, and 5 bases stayed unmatched. Germline-derived CDR1 and CDR2 are SGHVS and FQNEAQ.

The sample holds a few counts of this clone. The chain carries TRBV4-1 and TRBJ1-1; D remains ambiguous. The CDR3 extends over 14 amino acids. Trimming removed 5 bases from V and 1 base from J, with 11 bases in between. Germline loops: CDR1 MGHRA, CDR2 YSYEKL. CDR3: CASSRYGGNTEAFF. The CDR3 coding sequence is TGCGCCAGCAGCAGATACGGAGGGAACACTGAAGCTTTCTTT.

This clone appeared a single time. The rearrangement joins TRBV5-1 to TRBJ1-5; D might be TRBD1 (5 bases). Germline loops: CDR1 SGHRS, CDR2 YFSETQ. The V end lost 0 bases, the J end lost 6 bases, and 13 bases lay between the germline ends. CDR3 length: 15 amino acids. For the CDR3, the DNA is TGCGCCAGCAGCTTGGCCGGGGGTTTCGGTCAGCCCCAGCATTTT. Translating it yields CASSLAGGFGQPQHF.

The rearrangement links TRBV9 to TRBJ2-3; D is tentatively TRBD1 or TRBD2 (5 bases each). The CDR3 has 15 residues. V shed 2 bases and J shed 2 bases, with 12 bases lying between them. CDR1 is SGDLS, CDR2 YYNGEE, per germline. CDR3 nucleotides: TGTGCCAGCAGCGTGGGGGACGGATACACAGATACGCAGTATTTT. Protein: CASSVGDGYTDTQYF.

This clone has more than one count but fewer than ten. This chain joins TRBV18 and TRBJ1-3; D is ambiguous. Per the germline V gene, CDR1 is KGHSH and CDR2 is LQKENI. The germline V and J ends were trimmed by 2 bases and 4 bases, with 0 bases remaining between them. This CDR3 has 11 residues. This CDR3 reads CASSPGNTIYF. In nucleotides, the CDR3 is TGTGCCAGCTCACCAGGAAACACCATATATTTT.

The chain links TRBV5-1 to TRBJ2-2; 10 nucleotides agree with TRBD1. The trim removed 3 bases at V and 7 bases at J, leaving 6 bases unmatched. Germline V gives CDR1 SGHRS, CDR2 YFSETQ. CDR3 length equals 15 residues. Here the CDR3 DNA reads TGCGCCAGCAGCTCCCGACAGGGGGCAGGCGGGGAGCTGTTTTTT. This translates into CASSSRQGAGGELFF.

This clone has a single count. The CDR3 DNA is TGTGCCAGGACGGGAGAGGGGACAGATACGCAGTATTTT. Translating gives CARTGEGTDTQYF. The chain is built from TRBV7-9 and TRBJ2-3; maybe TRBD2 (6 bases). V lost 9 bases to trimming and J lost 3 bases, with 13 bases between them. The CDR3 runs 13 residues. Germline values: CDR1 SEHNR, CDR2 FQNEAQ (reference sequence).

This clone was recorded a few times. The chain couples TRBV7-6 to TRBJ1-3; no reliable D call. CDR3 length: 13 amino acids. Trimming left V 5 bases short and J 3 bases short, with 8 bases between. The germline V gene has CDR1 SGHVS and CDR2 FNYEAQ. The CDR3 is CASSPAGGNTIYF. CDR3 DNA sequence: TGTGCCAGCAGCCCGGCGGGTGGAAACACCATATATTTT. Supplemented by reference TRBV7-6 and TRBJ1-3, the full variable domain reads GAGVSQSPRYKVTKRGQDVALRCDPISGHVSLYWYRQALGQGPEFLTYFNYEAQQDKSGLPNDRFSAERPEGSISTLTIQRTEQRDSAMYRCASSPAGGNTIYFGEGSWLTVV.

This chain connects TRBV7-8 to TRBJ2-5; a weak D match, TRBD2 (5 bases). The CDR3 is made up of 14 amino acids. The V end lost 1 base, the J end lost 2 bases, and 8 bases lay between the germline ends. Germline V gene lookup returns CDR1 SGHVS and CDR2 FQNEAQ. This CDR3 reads CASSLGTWQETQYF. The CDR3, as DNA: TGTGCCAGCAGCTTAGGGACTTGGCAAGAGACCCAGTACTTC. The full variable domain, its missing parts supplied by reference TRBV7-8 and TRBJ2-5, is GAGVSQSPRYKVAKRGQDVALRCDPISGHVSLFWYQQALGQGPEFLTYFQNEAQLDKSGLPSDRFFAERPEGSVSTLKIQRTQQEDSAVYLCASSLGTWQETQYFGPGTRLLVL.

The V gene is TRBV19, the J gene TRBJ2-7, with 9 bases that match TRBD1. This CDR3 has 15 amino acids. Germline V lookup: CDR1 LNHDA, CDR2 SQIVND (reference sequence). V lost 5 bases, J lost 2 bases, and 7 bases stayed unmatched. The CDR3 protein is CASSLTGGETYEQYF. In DNA form, the CDR3 reads TGTGCCAGTAGTTTGACAGGGGGTGAAACCTACGAGCAGTACTTC.

A few counts support this clone. The V gene is TRBV7-2, the J gene TRBJ2-3, with 12 positions matching TRBD2. There are 17 residues in the CDR3. Trimming took 5 bases from V and 0 from J; bases not matched to a gene: 6. Germline loops: CDR1 SGHTA, CDR2 FQGNSA. The CDR3 sequence is CASSAGTSGPSTDTQYF. DNA for the CDR3: TGTGCCAGCAGCGCCGGGACTAGCGGGCCCAGCACAGATACGCAGTATTTT. The whole variable domain, remainder taken from reference TRBV7-2 and TRBJ2-3, is GAGVSQSPSNKVTEKGKDVELRCDPISGHTALYWYRQSLGQGLEFLIYFQGNSAPDKSGLPSDRFSAERTGGSVSTLTIQRTQQEDSAVYLCASSAGTSGPSTDTQYFGPGTRLTVL.

The DNA for the CDR3 is TGTGCCAGTAGTAATCGGGGAAACTACGAGCAGTACTTC. Translated: CASSNRGNYEQYF. The rearrangement uses TRBV19 and TRBJ2-7; D is possibly TRBD2 (5 bases). The V end was cut by 4 bases, the J end by 3 bases, with 10 bases between. CDR3 length: 13 residues. Germline CDR1 is LNHDA and CDR2 is SQIVND (reference sequence).

This clone was recorded only once. V is TRBV18 and J is TRBJ2-7; 15 bases line up with TRBD2. Trimming removed 3 bases from V and 6 bases from J; junction bases left unmatched: 3. CDR1 is KGHSH, CDR2 LQKENI, per germline. The CDR3 contains 15 residues. CDR3 nucleotides: TGTGCCAGCTCACCGGGACTAGCGGGAGGAACCGAGCAGTACTTC. Translating gives CASSPGLAGGTEQYF.

The V and J genes are TRBV6-5 and TRBJ2-3; D is possibly TRBD1 (6 bases). This CDR3 is built from 14 residues. Germline CDR1 is MNHEY and CDR2 is SVGAGI. V shed 2 bases and J shed 2 bases, with 8 bases lying between them. Written as DNA, the CDR3 is TGTGCCAGCAGTTACGGGGGCTTCACAGATACGCAGTATTTT. Protein: CASSYGGFTDTQYF.

V gene TRBV15 combines with J gene TRBJ2-3; D gene uncertain. CDR1 and CDR2 (germline): LNHNV, YYDKDF (reference sequence). CDR3 length: 15 residues. V was pared by 1 base and J by 2 bases, with 10 bases between. CDR3 protein: CATSRVGSHTDTQYF. For the CDR3, the DNA is TGTGCCACCAGCAGAGTGGGCAGTCACACAGATACGCAGTATTTT.

V is TRBV19 and J is TRBJ2-1; a weak D match, TRBD1 (5 bases). Germline loops: CDR1 LNHDA, CDR2 SQIVND (reference sequence). CDR3 length equals 12 residues. V was clipped by 1 base and J by 15 bases, with 13 bases between them. This CDR3 reads CASSIGAGKMFF. CDR3 coding DNA: TGTGCCAGTAGTATAGGGGCAGGGAAAATGTTCTTC.

This clone appeared a single time. This chain joins TRBV4-1 and TRBJ2-5; TRBD2 matches 13 bases. The CDR3 spans 17 residues. Germline V lookup: CDR1 MGHRA, CDR2 YSYEKL. The junction had 11 bases not matched to a gene; V was cut back by 5 bases and J by 5 bases. CDR3 DNA sequence: TGCGCCAGCAGCTCGACTAGCGGGGGGCTTTTATCGGAGACCCAGTACTTC. It is translated as CASSSTSGGLLSETQYF.

Turning to this clone: Compared with germline, one end of the junction differs, possibly owing to a read error. This specimen includes other DNA sequences encoding the same CDR3. The V call is TRBV10-3, the J call TRBJ1-1; 7 positions match TRBD1. Germline assignment: CDR1 ENHRY and CDR2 SYGVKD. The CDR3 covers 14 residues. The CDR3 here is CAISVTGAGTEAFF. Here the CDR3 DNA reads TGTGCCATCAGTGTAACAGGGGCGGGGACTGAAGCTTTTTTT.

The rearrangement uses TRBV27 and TRBJ2-7; D gene unclear. The CDR3 has 12 residues. Germline V CDR1 and CDR2: MNHEY, SMNVEV (reference sequence). Between the trimmed V and J ends, which lost 8 bases and 6 bases, there was a span of 14 bases. CDR3 residues: CASDGGPGEQYF. DNA for the CDR3: TGTGCCAGCGACGGCGGCCCGGGCGAGCAGTACTTC.

This chain uses TRBV5-1 with TRBJ2-7, with D perhaps TRBD1 (5 bases). V was trimmed by 4 bases and J by 1 base, leaving 12 bases between them. This CDR3 region has 14 residues. Germline-derived CDR1 and CDR2 are SGHRS and YFSETQ. The CDR3 DNA follows: TGCGCCAGCAGCCCTACGACAGAATCCTACGAGCAGTACTTC. Translated, it gives CASSPTTESYEQYF.

The gene calls are TRBV19 and TRBJ1-5, with D maybe TRBD1 (5 bases). The CDR3 is 14 amino acids. CDR1 and CDR2 from the germline V gene are LNHDA and SQIVND (reference sequence). V lost 2 bases and J lost 6, with 11 bases in between. The CDR3 spells CASSILGAGQPQHF. The CDR3 nucleotides read TGTGCCAGTAGTATATTAGGGGCCGGTCAGCCCCAGCATTTT.

Concerning this clone: One junction end disagrees with the germline gene, perhaps due to a read error. J is TRBJ1-1 and V is TRBV27; D is perhaps TRBD1 (6 bases). This CDR3 comprises 15 residues. Germline V gene data show CDR1 as MNHEY and CDR2 as SMNVEV (reference sequence). CDR3 protein: CASSLSTGMKTEAFF. CDR3 nucleotides: TGTGCCAGCAGTTTATCTACAGGGATGAAGACTGAAGCTTTCTTT.

The J gene is TRBJ2-5, the V gene TRBV6-5; D is unresolved. The CDR3 loop spans 12 amino acids. Germline CDR1 and CDR2: MNHEY and SVGAGI. Between the trimmed V and J ends, which lost 4 bases and 5 bases, there was a span of 8 bases. CDR3 bases: TGTGCCAGCAGTTCCTCCGGTGAGACCCAGTACTTC. It translates to CASSSSGETQYF.

This chain connects TRBV9 to TRBJ2-6; D unresolved. Germline V gene sequence: CDR1 SGDLS, CDR2 YYNGEE. The CDR3 has 13 residues. Trimming took 4 bases from V and 4 from J, leaving 6 bases between them. CDR3 DNA sequence: TGTGCCAGCAGCCCCACGGGGGCCAACGTCCTGACTTTC. Translation gives CASSPTGANVLTF.

The CDR3 DNA reads as TGTGCCACCAGCAGGCTGGAGGGCCAGGGAAGGAATGAGCAGTTCTTC. Translated, it gives CATSRLEGQGRNEQFF. The rearrangement joins TRBV15 to TRBJ2-1, with D possibly matching TRBD2 (6 bases). Trimming took off 3 bases at V and 7 bases at J, with 19 bases between the two ends. This CDR3 has 16 residues. The germline V gene encodes CDR1 LNHNV and CDR2 YYDKDF (reference sequence).